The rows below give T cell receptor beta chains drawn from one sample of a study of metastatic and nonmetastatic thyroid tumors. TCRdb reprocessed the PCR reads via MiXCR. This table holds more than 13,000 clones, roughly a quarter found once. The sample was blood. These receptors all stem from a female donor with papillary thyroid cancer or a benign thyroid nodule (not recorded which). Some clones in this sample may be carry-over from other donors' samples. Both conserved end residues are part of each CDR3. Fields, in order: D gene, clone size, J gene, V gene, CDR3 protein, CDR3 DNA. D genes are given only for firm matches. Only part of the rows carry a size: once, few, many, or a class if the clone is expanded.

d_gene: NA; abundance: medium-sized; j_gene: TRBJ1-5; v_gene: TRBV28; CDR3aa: CASIDGFNQPQHF; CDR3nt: TGTGCCAGTATAGACGGTTTCAATCAGCCCCAGCATTTT
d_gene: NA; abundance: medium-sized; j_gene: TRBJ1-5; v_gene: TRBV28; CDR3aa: CASNSPGRGSNQPQHF; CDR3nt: TGTGCCAGCAACTCCCCAGGGAGGGGAAGCAATCAGCCCCAGCATTTT
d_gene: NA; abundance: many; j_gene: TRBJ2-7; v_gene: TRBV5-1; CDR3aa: CASSHIYGSSYEQYF; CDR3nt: TGCGCCAGCAGCCATATCTACGGGAGCTCCTACGAGCAGTACTTC
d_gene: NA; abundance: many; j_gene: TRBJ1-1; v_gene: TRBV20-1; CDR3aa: CSARENTEAFF; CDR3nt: TGCAGTGCTAGGGAGAACACTGAAGCTTTCTTT
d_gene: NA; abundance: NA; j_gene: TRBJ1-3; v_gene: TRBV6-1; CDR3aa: CASTISGEGNTIYF; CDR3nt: TGTGCCAGCACCATATCAGGGGAGGGAAACACCATATATTTT
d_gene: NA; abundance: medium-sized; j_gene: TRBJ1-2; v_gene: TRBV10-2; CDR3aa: CASSESGASYGYTF; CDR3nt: TGCGCCAGCAGTGAGTCGGGGGCGAGCTATGGCTACACCTTC
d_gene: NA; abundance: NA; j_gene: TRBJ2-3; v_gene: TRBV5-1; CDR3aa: CASSQTDTQYF; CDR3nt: TGCGCCAGCAGCCAGACAGATACGCAGTATTTT
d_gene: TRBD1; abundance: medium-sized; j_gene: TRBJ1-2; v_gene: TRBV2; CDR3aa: CASSSGQGANYGYTF; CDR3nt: TGTGCCAGCAGTTCCGGACAGGGGGCGAACTATGGCTACACCTTC
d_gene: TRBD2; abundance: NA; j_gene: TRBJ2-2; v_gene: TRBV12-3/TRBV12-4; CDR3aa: CASSFLGLAGGRRYTGELFF; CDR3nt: TGTGCCAGCAGTTTTTTGGGACTAGCGGGGGGGCGACGGTACACCGGGGAGCTGTTTTTT
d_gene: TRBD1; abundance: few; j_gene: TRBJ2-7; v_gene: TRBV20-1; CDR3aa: CSAIDFVGTGAHEQYF; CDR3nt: TGCAGTGCTATAGATTTTGTGGGGACAGGGGCCCACGAGCAGTACTTC
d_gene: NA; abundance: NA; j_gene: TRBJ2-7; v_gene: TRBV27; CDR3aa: CASIAYEQYF; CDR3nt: TGTGCCAGCATAGCCTACGAGCAGTACTTC
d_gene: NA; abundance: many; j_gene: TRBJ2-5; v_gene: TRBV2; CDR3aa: CASSVRETQYF; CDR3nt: TGTGCCAGCAGTGTACGGGAGACCCAGTACTTC
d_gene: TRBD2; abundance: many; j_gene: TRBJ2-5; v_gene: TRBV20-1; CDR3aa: CSATSRGGNRETQYF; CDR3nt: TGCAGTGCTACTTCCCGCGGGGGTAATCGAGAGACCCAGTACTTC
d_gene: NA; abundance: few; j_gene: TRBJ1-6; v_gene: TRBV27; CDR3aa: CASSLSWDGRPLHF; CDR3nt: TGTGCCAGCAGTTTATCGTGGGACGGTCGACCCCTCCACTTT
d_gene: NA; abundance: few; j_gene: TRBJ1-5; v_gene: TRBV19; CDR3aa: CASIGGYSNQPQHF; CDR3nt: TGTGCCAGTATCGGGGGATATAGCAATCAGCCCCAGCATTTT
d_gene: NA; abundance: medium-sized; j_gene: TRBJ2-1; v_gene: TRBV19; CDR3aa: CASSIPTSAREQFF; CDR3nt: TGTGCCAGTAGTATCCCGACTAGTGCGCGTGAGCAGTTCTTC
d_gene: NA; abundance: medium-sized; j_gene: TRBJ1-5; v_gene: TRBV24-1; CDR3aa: CATSGGSQGQPQHF; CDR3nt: TGTGCCACCAGTGGTGGCAGTCAAGGGCAGCCCCAGCATTTT
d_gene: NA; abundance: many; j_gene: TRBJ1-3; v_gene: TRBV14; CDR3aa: CASSQERTYSGNTIYF; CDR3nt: TGTGCCAGCAGCCAAGAGCGAACTTACTCTGGAAACACCATATATTTT
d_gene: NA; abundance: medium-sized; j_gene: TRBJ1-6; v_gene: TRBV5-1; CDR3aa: CASSLVNQNSPLHF; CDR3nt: TGCGCCAGCAGCTTGGTGAACCAGAATTCACCCCTCCACTTT
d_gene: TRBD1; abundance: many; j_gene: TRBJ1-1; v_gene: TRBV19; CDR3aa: CASSQTGRTEAFF; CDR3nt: TGTGCCAGTAGCCAGACAGGGAGGACTGAAGCTTTCTTT
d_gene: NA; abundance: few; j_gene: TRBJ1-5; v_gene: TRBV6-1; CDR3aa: CASSDGGQPQHF; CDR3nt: TGTGCCAGCAGTGATGGAGGGCAGCCCCAGCATTTT
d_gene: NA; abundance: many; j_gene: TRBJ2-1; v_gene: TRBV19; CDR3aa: CASSPPGRSSYNEQFF; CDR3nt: TGTGCCAGTAGTCCCCCGGGACGGAGCTCCTACAATGAGCAGTTCTTC
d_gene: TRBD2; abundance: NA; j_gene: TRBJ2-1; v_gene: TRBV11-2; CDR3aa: CASSFGRGSYNEQFF; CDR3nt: TGTGCCAGCAGCTTTGGGCGGGGGAGTTACAATGAGCAGTTCTTC
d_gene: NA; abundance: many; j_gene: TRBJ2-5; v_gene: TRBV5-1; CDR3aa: CASSPGPTKETQYF; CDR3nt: TGCGCCAGCAGCCCGGGACCAACTAAAGAGACCCAGTACTTC
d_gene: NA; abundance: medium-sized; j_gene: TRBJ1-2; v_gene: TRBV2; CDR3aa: CASSIDNNYGYTF; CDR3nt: TGTGCCAGCAGTATAGACAATAACTATGGCTACACCTTC
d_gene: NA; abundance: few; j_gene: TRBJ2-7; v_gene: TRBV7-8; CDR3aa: CVSSSSYEQYF; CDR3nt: TGTGTTAGCAGCTCTTCCTACGAGCAGTACTTC
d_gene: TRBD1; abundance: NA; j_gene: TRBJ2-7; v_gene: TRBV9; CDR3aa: CASSPTGLTYEQYF; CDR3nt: TGTGCCAGCAGCCCGACAGGGCTAACCTACGAGCAGTACTTC
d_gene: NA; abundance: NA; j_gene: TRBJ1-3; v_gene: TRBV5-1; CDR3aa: CASSLVPRTVGNTIYF; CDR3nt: TGCGCCAGCAGCTTGGTCCCCCGGACAGTTGGAAACACCATATATTTT
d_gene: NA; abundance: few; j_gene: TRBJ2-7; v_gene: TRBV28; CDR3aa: CASRAPFGSLPTEQYF; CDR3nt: TGTGCCAGCAGGGCCCCATTTGGGTCTTTACCTACGGAGCAGTACTTC
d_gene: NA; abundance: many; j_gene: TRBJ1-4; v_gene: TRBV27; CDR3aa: CASSLTPDSRATNEKLFF; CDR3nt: TGTGCCAGCAGTCTCACCCCGGACAGCCGTGCGACTAATGAAAAACTGTTTTTT
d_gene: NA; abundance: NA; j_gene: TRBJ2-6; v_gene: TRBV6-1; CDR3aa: CASSELGNSGANVLTF; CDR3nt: TGTGCCAGCAGTGAATTGGGGAACTCTGGGGCCAACGTCCTGACTTTC
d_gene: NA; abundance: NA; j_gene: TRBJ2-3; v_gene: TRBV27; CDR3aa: CATTGGTDTQYF; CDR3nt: TGTGCCACCACCGGGGGCACAGATACGCAGTATTTT
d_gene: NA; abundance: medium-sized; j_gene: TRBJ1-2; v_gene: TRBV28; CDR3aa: CASGKRSYTF; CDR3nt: TGTGCCAGCGGCAAGAGGAGCTACACCTTC
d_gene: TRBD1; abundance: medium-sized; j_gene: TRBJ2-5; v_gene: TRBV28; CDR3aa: CASSTGQEETQYF; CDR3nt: TGTGCCAGCAGTACGGGACAGGAGGAGACCCAGTACTTC
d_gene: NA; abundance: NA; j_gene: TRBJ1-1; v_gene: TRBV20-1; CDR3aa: CSAHGGNTEAFF; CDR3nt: TGCAGTGCTCACGGGGGGAACACTGAAGCTTTCTTT
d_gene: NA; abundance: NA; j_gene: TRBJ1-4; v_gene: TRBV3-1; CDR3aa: CASSQGGRSNEKLFF; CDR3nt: TGTGCCAGCAGCCAAGGGGGCCGGTCTAATGAAAAACTGTTTTTT
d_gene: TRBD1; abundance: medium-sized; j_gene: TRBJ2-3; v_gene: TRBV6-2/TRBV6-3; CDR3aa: CASSTTAGQGLDTQYF; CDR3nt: TGTGCCAGCAGTACCACGGCGGGACAGGGGTTAGATACGCAGTATTTT
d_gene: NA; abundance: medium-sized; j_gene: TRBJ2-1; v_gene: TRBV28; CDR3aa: CASNRVVDEQFF; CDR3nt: TGTGCCAGCAACAGGGTTGTGGATGAGCAGTTCTTC
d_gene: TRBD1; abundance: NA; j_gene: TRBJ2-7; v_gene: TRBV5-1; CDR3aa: CASSFAGGLGEQYF; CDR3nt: TGCGCCAGCAGCTTCGCAGGGGGCTTAGGGGAGCAGTACTTC
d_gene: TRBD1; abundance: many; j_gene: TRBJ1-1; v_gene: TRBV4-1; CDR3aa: CASSKLGQGDTEAFF; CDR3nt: TGCGCCAGCAGCAAATTGGGACAGGGTGATACTGAAGCTTTCTTT
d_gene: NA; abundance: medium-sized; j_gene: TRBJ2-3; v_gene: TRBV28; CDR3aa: CASSQLPSTDTQYF; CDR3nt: TGTGCCAGCAGTCAACTTCCTAGCACAGATACGCAGTATTTT
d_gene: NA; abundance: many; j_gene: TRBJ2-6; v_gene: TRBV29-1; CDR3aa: CSVDGGSGANVLTF; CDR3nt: TGCAGCGTTGACGGGGGCTCTGGGGCCAACGTCCTGACTTTC
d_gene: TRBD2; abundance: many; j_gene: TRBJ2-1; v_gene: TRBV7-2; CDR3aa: CASSLLAGGYNEQFF; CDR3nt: TGTGCCAGCAGCTTACTTGCGGGAGGTTACAATGAGCAGTTCTTC
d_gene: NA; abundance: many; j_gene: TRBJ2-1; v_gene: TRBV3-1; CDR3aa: CASSQGGYSYNEQFF; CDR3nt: TGTGCCAGCAGCCAAGGAGGTTACTCCTACAATGAGCAGTTCTTC
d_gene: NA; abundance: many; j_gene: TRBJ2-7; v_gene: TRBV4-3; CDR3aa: CASSQDWSGLRYEQYF; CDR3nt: TGCGCCAGCAGCCAAGATTGGAGCGGACTCCGCTACGAGCAGTACTTC
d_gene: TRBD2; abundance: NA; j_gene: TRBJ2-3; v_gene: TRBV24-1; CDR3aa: CATSEGTSGSATDTQYF; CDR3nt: TGTGCCACCAGTGAAGGGACTAGCGGGAGCGCCACAGATACGCAGTATTTT
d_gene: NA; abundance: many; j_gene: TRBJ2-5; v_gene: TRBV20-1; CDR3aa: CSAIQETQYF; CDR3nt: TGCAGTGCTATTCAAGAGACCCAGTACTTC
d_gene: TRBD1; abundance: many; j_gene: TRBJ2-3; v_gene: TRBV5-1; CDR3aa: CASSLRTGGTDTQYF; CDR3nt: TGCGCCAGCAGCTTGCGGACAGGGGGCACAGATACGCAGTATTTT
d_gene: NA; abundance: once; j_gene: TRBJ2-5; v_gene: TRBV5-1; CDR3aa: CASSLVSGEETQYF; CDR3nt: TGCGCCAGCAGCTTGGTATCAGGGGAAGAGACCCAGTACTTC
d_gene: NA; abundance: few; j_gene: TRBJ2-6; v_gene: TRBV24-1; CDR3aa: CATSSGGENGANVLTF; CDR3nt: TGTGCCACCAGTTCGGGCGGGGAGAATGGGGCCAACGTCCTGACTTTC
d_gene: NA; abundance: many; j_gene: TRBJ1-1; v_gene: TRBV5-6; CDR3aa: CASNTWGENTEAFF; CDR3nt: TGTGCCAGCAACACTTGGGGGGAAAACACTGAAGCTTTCTTT
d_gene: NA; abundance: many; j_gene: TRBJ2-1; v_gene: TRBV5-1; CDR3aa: CASSIPGLASRNEQFF; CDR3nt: TGCGCCAGCAGCATCCCAGGGCTAGCGAGTCGGAATGAGCAGTTCTTC
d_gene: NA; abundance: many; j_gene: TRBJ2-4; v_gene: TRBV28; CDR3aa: CASSDSLQRIAKNIQYF; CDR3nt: TGTGCCAGCAGTGATTCGCTCCAGAGAATAGCCAAAAACATTCAGTACTTC
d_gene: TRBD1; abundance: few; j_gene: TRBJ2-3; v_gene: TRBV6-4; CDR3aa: CASSDSRGGTDKQYF; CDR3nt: TGTGCCAGCAGTGACTCGAGAGGGGGCACAGATAAGCAGTATTTT
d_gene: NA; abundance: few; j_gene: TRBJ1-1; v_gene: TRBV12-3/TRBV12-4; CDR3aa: CASSPPVYLNTEAFF; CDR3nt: TGTGCCAGCAGTCCCCCAGTGTATCTGAACACTGAAGCTTTCTTT